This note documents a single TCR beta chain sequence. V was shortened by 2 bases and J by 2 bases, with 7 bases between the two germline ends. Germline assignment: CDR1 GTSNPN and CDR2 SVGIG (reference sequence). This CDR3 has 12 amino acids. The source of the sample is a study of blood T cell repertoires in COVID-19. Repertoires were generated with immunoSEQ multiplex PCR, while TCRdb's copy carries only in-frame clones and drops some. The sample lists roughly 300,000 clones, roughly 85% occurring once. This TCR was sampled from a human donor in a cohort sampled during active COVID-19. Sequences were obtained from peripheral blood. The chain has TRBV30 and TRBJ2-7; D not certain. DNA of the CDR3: TGTGCCTGGAGTCGACTGCCCTACGAGCAGTACTTC. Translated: CAWSRLPYEQYF.